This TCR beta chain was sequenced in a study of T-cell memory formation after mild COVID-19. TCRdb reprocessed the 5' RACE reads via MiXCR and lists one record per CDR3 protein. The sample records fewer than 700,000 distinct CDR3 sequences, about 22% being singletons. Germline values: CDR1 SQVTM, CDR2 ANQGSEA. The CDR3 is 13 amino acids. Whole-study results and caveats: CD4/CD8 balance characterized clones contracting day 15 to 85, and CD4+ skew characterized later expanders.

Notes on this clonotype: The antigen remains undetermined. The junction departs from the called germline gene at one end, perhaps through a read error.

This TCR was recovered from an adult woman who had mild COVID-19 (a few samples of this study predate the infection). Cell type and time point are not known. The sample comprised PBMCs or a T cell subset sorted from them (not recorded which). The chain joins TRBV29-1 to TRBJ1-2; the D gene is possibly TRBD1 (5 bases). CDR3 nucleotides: TGCAGCGTTGCCTGGAGAGGGAAGAGGGGACTTATCTTC. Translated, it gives CSVAWRGKRGLIF.